This entry lists 7 T cell receptor beta chains sequenced from one sample in a study of T cells in Graves' hyperthyroidism and ophthalmopathy (dated by TCRdb to between 2019 and 2020). Libraries were constructed by multiplex PCR. Instrument on record: Illumina HiSeq 2000. TCR beta CDR3 regions were amplified from RNA transcripts. The TCR CDR3 was subjected to a first round of RT-PCR using the HTBI primer set and the Qiagen OneStep RT-PCR kit. TCRdb reworked the public reads: Q25 trimming with fastp, MiXCR clone assembly, productive beta chains retained. Rows with a matching CDR3 protein are joined into one entry that keeps the most common DNA and genes. The sample contains approximately 510,000 distinct CDR3 sequences, over 35% of them found a single time. The ten largest account for about two fifths of the sample. What was sequenced was peripheral blood or thyroid tissue (not recorded which). The receptor set was obtained from an adult woman with Graves' disease, either hyperthyroidism or ophthalmopathy (not recorded which).

V gene TRBV5-1 combines with J gene TRBJ1-1; D is uncertain. Germline V gene data show CDR1 as SGHRS and CDR2 as YFSETQ. V lost 3 bases and J lost 11, with 14 bases in between. This CDR3 has 12 amino acids. CDR3 protein: CASSSGGWEAFF. CDR3 nucleotide sequence: TGCGCCAGCAGCTCTGGAGGGTGGGAGGCTTTCTTT.

Remarks on this clonotype: It may be a read error: a sequence one base away is much more abundant. V and J are TRBV5-1 and TRBJ2-7; D possibly corresponds to TRBD2 (6 bases). The CDR3 is 15 residues long. Trimming left V 4 bases short and J 5 bases short, with 19 bases between. CDR1 SGHRS and CDR2 YFSETQ come from the germline V gene. The CDR3 sequence is CASSPTGVKRNEQYF. For the CDR3, the DNA is TGCGCCAGCAGCCCCACGGGGGTTAAAAGGAACGAGCAGTACTTC.

The chain is built from TRBV15 and TRBJ1-1; 7 bases fit TRBD1. The V gene's germline CDR1 is LNHNV and CDR2 YYDKDF (reference sequence). The CDR3 covers 17 residues. V was clipped by 2 bases and J by 4 bases; unmatched bases: 13. The CDR3 DNA sequence: TGTGCCACCAGCAGATCCAGTCGACAGGGTCGGAGCACTGAAGCTTTCTTT. Translated: CATSRSSRQGRSTEAFF. The full variable domain, completed using reference TRBV15 and TRBJ1-1, is DAMVIQNPRYQVTQFGKPVTLSCSQTLNHNVMYWYQQKSSQAPKLLFHYYDKDFNNEADTPDNFQSRRPNTSFCFLDIRSPGLGDTAMYLCATSRSSRQGRSTEAFFGQGTRLTVV.

The chain has TRBV10-3 and TRBJ1-6; the D is unclear. The CDR3 sequence is 15 residues long. The germline CDR1 and CDR2 sequences are ENHRY and SYGVKD. Trimming removed 0 bases at V and 4 bases at J, with 7 bases between. CDR3: CAISESGQYNSPLHF. The CDR3 region has the DNA TGTGCCATCAGTGAGTCGGGCCAATATAATTCACCCCTCCACTTT.

The chain recombines TRBV6-2 or TRBV6-3 with TRBJ1-2; D gene unclear. This CDR3 has 15 amino acids. V was clipped by 6 bases and J by 5 bases, with 19 bases between them. Germline lookup yields CDR1 MNHEY and CDR2 SVGEGT. The CDR3 DNA reads as TGTGCCAGCAGCGTACGGGCCCACGGAAAGTATGGCTACACCTTC. This gives the protein CASSVRAHGKYGYTF.

This clonotype was seen many times. V is TRBV20-1 and J is TRBJ2-7, with TRBD2 matching over 10 bases. V lost 6 bases to trimming and J lost 2 bases; unmatched junction nucleotides: 10. Germline assignment: CDR1 DFQATT and CDR2 SNEGSKA (reference sequence). This CDR3 spans 15 amino acids. The CDR3 DNA sequence: TGCAGTGCGACCGACCTACTAGCGGGAACCTACGAGCAGTACTTC. This translates into CSATDLLAGTYEQYF.

This clonotype has just a few counts. An end of the junction does not agree with germline; a read error may underlie this. The chain has TRBV5-1 and TRBJ1-2, with TRBD1 as a possible D gene (6 bases). Germline loops: CDR1 SGHRS, CDR2 YFSETQ. The CDR3 spans 16 residues. The CDR3 protein is CASSPRVGGNDYGYTF. The CDR3 DNA reads as TGTGCCAGCTCACCACGCGTCGGGGGCAATGACTATGGCTACACCTTC.